A selection of T cell receptor beta chains follows, all from one sample in a study of PD-1 blockade in classical Hodgkin lymphoma. Libraries were prepared by immunoSEQ multiplex PCR; TCRdb keeps only in-frame clonotypes and omits some of them. The table has tens of thousands of clones, 86% seen once; the top ten hold roughly 0.47%. Sequencing was performed on CD4+ T cells from blood, taken before the fourth cycle of nivolumab. These receptor sequences come from a human donor with classical Hodgkin lymphoma. The conserved cysteine and the conserved F or W are not part of the CDR3 here. A D gene is named only where the DNA matches it firmly.

d_call	v_call	j_call	cdr3_aa
.	TRBV19	TRBJ1-2	ASNFGGKHGYT
.	TRBV2	TRBJ1-6	ASSVVQDNSPLH
.	TRBV29-1	TRBJ2-3	SVSQGSDTQY
.	TRBV5-1	TRBJ1-5	ASSLGAGSNQPQH
.	TRBV10-3	TRBJ2-1	AITPEASNEQF
.	TRBV11-1	TRBJ2-3	ASSLGGFWTDTQY
.	TRBV6-1	TRBJ1-5	ASSEFLPQH
.	TRBV7-9	TRBJ1-6	ASSFDLWNSPLH
.	TRBV7-9	TRBJ2-7	ASSLYRQQGHY
.	TRBV28	TRBJ2-4	ASSLRTGTKNIQY
.	TRBV20-1	TRBJ2-7	SATAYEQY
.	TRBV12-1	TRBJ2-3	ASSFERTSGRVTDTQY
.	TRBV5-8	TRBJ1-2	ASSLPHRESYGYT
TRBD1	TRBV5-1	TRBJ2-7	ASSSGQGAIYEQY
.	TRBV28	TRBJ2-1	ASSFGLYNEQF
.	TRBV7-2	TRBJ1-2	ASSLGGSAYGYT
TRBD2	TRBV27	TRBJ2-3	ASSFLAGGFHTDTQY
TRBD1	TRBV6-1	TRBJ2-1	ASTRDRGGEQF
.	TRBV4-1	TRBJ2-5	ASSQTGRYQETQY